This T cell receptor (beta chain) was captured in a study of identical twins. Study-wide results and caveats: Invariant T cells like MAIT and iNKT could partly confound the zero-insertion analyses. Sequences that were out-of-frame, alpha and twin-shared displayed an excess of low generation probability. Models underestimated out-of-frame TCR alpha sharing in monozygotic twins.

About this clonotype: The antigen is undetermined.

A single record per CDR3 protein comes from TCRdb applying MiXCR to the 5' RACE reads. The data contain around 650,000 distinct CDR3 sequences, 7.1% of them seen just once; the ten biggest clones take up roughly 1.5%. The CDR3 is 13 residues long. V lost 5 bases and J 3 bases, leaving 5 bases between the germline ends. The germline gives CDR1 MNHNS, CDR2 SASEGT. These data were likewise used in another study, on yellow fever vaccine responses in identical twins. That paper adds: Reported findings indicate that twins' vaccine T cell responses seemed partially convergent, partially personalized.

The rearrangement links TRBV6-1 to TRBJ2-6; D is ambiguous. The TCR originated in a woman aged 18-29 years in good health. Sequences were obtained from PBMCs. The CDR3 here is CASSTDGANVLTF. The CDR3 nucleotides read TGTGCCAGCAGTACGGATGGGGCCAACGTCCTGACTTTC.